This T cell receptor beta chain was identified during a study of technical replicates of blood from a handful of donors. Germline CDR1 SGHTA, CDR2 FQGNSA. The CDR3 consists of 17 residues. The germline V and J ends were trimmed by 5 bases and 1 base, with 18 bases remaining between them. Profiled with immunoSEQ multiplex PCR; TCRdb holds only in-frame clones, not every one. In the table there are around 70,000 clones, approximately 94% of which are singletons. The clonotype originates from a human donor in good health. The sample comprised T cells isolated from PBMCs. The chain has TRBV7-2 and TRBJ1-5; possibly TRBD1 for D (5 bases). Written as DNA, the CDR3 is TGTGCCAGCAGCGATCGGGGGGGAATGGGAAGCAATCAGCCCCAGCATTTT. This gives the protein CASSDRGGMGSNQPQHF.